Following are 23 T cell receptor beta chains from one sample sequenced in a study of blood T cell repertoires in COVID-19. Produced via immunoSEQ multiplex PCR; TCRdb's table is partial and in-frame only. The table records fewer than 200,000 clones, approximately 91% of them present only once. Sample: peripheral blood. These TCRs come from a man younger than 30 with COVID-19, enrolled during active disease.

V and J are TRBV27 and TRBJ2-7; 10 positions agree with TRBD1. J gave up 6 bases and V 3 bases, and 8 bases lay outside the gene matches. The CDR3 is 15 residues long. CDR1 MNHEY and CDR2 SMNVEV come from the germline V gene (reference sequence). The CDR3 bases are TGTGCCAGCAGTTTCAACCCCGGGACAGGGGTCGAGCAGTACTTC. Its translation is CASSFNPGTGVEQYF.

The rearrangement links TRBV14 to TRBJ2-7; D perhaps matches TRBD1 (5 bases). The germline CDR1 and CDR2 sequences are SGHDN and FVKESK. The CDR3 extends over 15 amino acids. V lost 1 base and J 3 bases, leaving 13 bases between the germline ends. This chain's CDR3 is CASSQVDSYRYEQYF. The CDR3 nucleotides read TGTGCCAGCAGCCAAGTCGACAGTTATCGCTACGAGCAGTACTTC.

This clone was found once. This sequence joins TRBV6-2 or TRBV6-3 and TRBJ1-5; tentatively, D is TRBD1 (6 bases). Germline V gene sequence: CDR1 MNHEY, CDR2 SVGEGT. The CDR3 contains 14 residues. With 5 bases removed from V and 4 bases from J, the gap between germline ends came to 12 bases. Here the CDR3 reads CASSRQGWNQPQHF. The CDR3 coding sequence is TGTGCCAGCAGTCGTCAGGGGTGGAATCAGCCCCAGCATTTT.

The chain has TRBV27 and TRBJ2-7; 9 bases match TRBD1. CDR3 length: 15 amino acids. Germline CDR1 reads MNHEY; CDR2 reads SMNVEV (reference sequence). V trimming: 5 bases; J trimming: 5 bases; junction bases outside the gene matches: 10. The CDR3, as DNA: TGTGCCAGCAGTAAACCGGGACAGGGAACCCACGAGCAGTACTTC. Protein product: CASSKPGQGTHEQYF.

This chain joins TRBV15 and TRBJ2-7; 9 nucleotides line up with TRBD1. CDR1 LNHNV and CDR2 YYDKDF come from the germline V gene (reference sequence). The junction had 6 bases not matched to a gene; V was cut back by 3 bases and J by 6 bases. This CDR3 contains 14 residues. The CDR3 sequence is CATSSGTGSFEQYF. DNA of the CDR3: TGTGCCACCAGCAGTGGGACAGGGAGTTTCGAGCAGTACTTC.

The rearrangement links TRBV18 to TRBJ2-4, with TRBD1 matching 7 bases. Germline CDR1 and CDR2: KGHSH and LQKENI. This CDR3 spans 16 amino acids. Trimming cost V 4 bases and J 0 bases; bases outside gene matches: 6. The CDR3 nucleotides are TGTGCCAGCTCACAACGACAGGGTCTAGCCAAAAACATTCAGTACTTC. It yields the protein CASSQRQGLAKNIQYF.

This clone was detected only once. V is TRBV11-3 and J is TRBJ2-1; perhaps TRBD1 as D (6 bases). The CDR3 has 14 amino acids. The ends were cut back, 4 bases at V and 5 bases at J, with 12 bases in the middle. Per germline, CDR1 SGHNT and CDR2 YENEEA. CDR3 residues: CASSSRTANNEQFF. The CDR3 coding sequence is TGTGCCAGCAGCTCCAGGACAGCGAACAATGAGCAGTTCTTC.

The chain is built from TRBV6-5 and TRBJ2-5; TRBD1 matches 9 bases. Germline values: CDR1 MNHEY, CDR2 SVGAGI. With V trimmed by 3 bases and J by 4 bases, 3 bases remained unmatched. The CDR3 is made up of 14 amino acids. Here the CDR3 reads CASSYPTGGETQYF. CDR3 DNA: TGTGCCAGCAGTTATCCGACAGGGGGAGAGACCCAGTACTTC.

The chain recombines TRBV28 with TRBJ1-6; possibly TRBD1 for D (5 bases). This CDR3 has 13 residues. Trimming removed 5 bases from V and 9 bases from J, with 11 bases in between. Germline V gene data show CDR1 as MDHEN and CDR2 as SYDVKM. CDR3 region: CASSPPGFSPLHF. The CDR3 nucleotides read TGTGCCAGCAGTCCACCAGGGTTTTCACCCCTCCACTTT.

This clone appeared once. The chain is built from TRBV25-1 and TRBJ2-1, with TRBD2 identical over 10 bases. Germline CDR1 and CDR2: MGHDK and SYGVNS. CDR3 length: 17 residues. After removal of 6 bases from V and 4 bases from J, the junction contained 12 bases not matched to a gene. CDR3 protein: CASRPTSGTHAYNEQFF. The CDR3 region has the DNA TGTGCCAGCAGGCCTACTAGCGGGACCCATGCTTACAATGAGCAGTTCTTC.

V gene TRBV24-1 combines with J gene TRBJ1-5; 12 bases fit TRBD1. J was trimmed by 5 bases and V by 9 bases; bases with no gene match: 13. The CDR3 spans 17 residues. Germline V gene data show CDR1 as KGHDR and CDR2 as SFDVKD. CDR3 sequence (DNA): TGTGCCACCGGCGGGGGACAGGGGGCGCGGTGGGATCAGCCCCAGCATTTT. Its translation is CATGGGQGARWDQPQHF.

The V gene is TRBV27, the J gene TRBJ1-1; 9 bases map to TRBD1. Trimming cost V 4 bases and J 4 bases; bases outside gene matches: 1. Per germline, CDR1 MNHEY and CDR2 SMNVEV (reference sequence). CDR3 length equals 13 residues. The CDR3 DNA is TGTGCCAGCAGTTACAGGGGGCCCACTGAAGCTTTCTTT. Translated, it gives CASSYRGPTEAFF.

The rearrangement links TRBV29-1 to TRBJ1-1, with D unresolved. In germline, CDR1 is SQVTM, CDR2 ANQGSEA. This CDR3 has 13 amino acids. Trimming removed 3 bases at V and 1 base at J, with 9 bases between. CDR3 in DNA: TGCAGCGTTGAGGAGGCCTCGAACACTGAAGCTTTCTTT. Its translation: CSVEEASNTEAFF.

The count of this clone is one. V gene TRBV7-6 combines with J gene TRBJ2-7; 10 nucleotides match TRBD1. There are 17 residues in the CDR3. CDR1 and CDR2 from the germline V gene are SGHVS and FNYEAQ. The ends lost 1 base at V and 2 bases at J; junction bases unmatched: 8. The CDR3 spells CASSLDAGTGVPYEQYF. The CDR3, as DNA: TGTGCCAGCAGCTTAGACGCCGGGACAGGGGTCCCCTACGAGCAGTACTTC. Full variable domain (missing parts from reference TRBV7-6 and TRBJ2-7): GAGVSQSPRYKVTKRGQDVALRCDPISGHVSLYWYRQALGQGPEFLTYFNYEAQQDKSGLPNDRFSAERPEGSISTLTIQRTEQRDSAMYRCASSLDAGTGVPYEQYFGPGTRLTVT.

This clone occurred once. The chain uses TRBV7-2 and TRBJ2-1, with 7 bases matching TRBD2. This CDR3 is built from 16 residues. The germline gives CDR1 SGHTA, CDR2 FQGNSA. Trimming removed 3 bases from V and 2 bases from J; junction bases left unmatched: 7. The CDR3 region has the DNA TGTGCCAGCAGCTTTCTGGCTAGCGGAGCCTACAATGAGCAGTTCTTC. Protein product: CASSFLASGAYNEQFF.

The chain has TRBV6-2 or TRBV6-3 and TRBJ1-1, with D unclear. Between the trimmed V and J ends, which lost 6 bases and 4 bases, there was a span of 15 bases. In germline, CDR1 is MNHEY, CDR2 SVGEGT. The CDR3 runs to 14 residues. Here the CDR3 reads CASSSATPGTEAFF. The CDR3 region has the DNA TGTGCCAGCAGCTCCGCTACCCCGGGCACTGAAGCTTTCTTT.

In regard to this clone: A much larger clone sits a single nucleotide away, making a read error possible. The chain employs TRBV28 and TRBJ1-5, with 8 bases that match TRBD1. The CDR3 sequence is 14 residues long. From germline, CDR1 is MDHEN and CDR2 SYDVKM. V was clipped by 5 bases and J by 3 bases; unmatched bases: 3. Here the CDR3 reads CASSTDRDNQPQHF. The DNA of the CDR3 is TGTGCCAGCAGTACGGACAGGGACAATCAGCCCCAGCATTTT. Full variable domain (rest looked up from reference TRBV28 and TRBJ1-5): DVKVTQSSRYLVKRTGEKVFLECVQDMDHENMFWYRQDPGLGLRLIYFSYDVKMKEKGDIPEGYSVSREKKERFSLILESASTNQTSMYLCASSTDRDNQPQHFGDGTRLSIL.

This clone was detected once. This chain connects TRBV6-5 to TRBJ2-2, with D uncertain. CDR3 length equals 13 residues. Germline V gene lookup returns CDR1 MNHEY and CDR2 SVGAGI. Trimming left V 5 bases short and J 3 bases short, with 7 bases between. The CDR3 nucleotides read TGTGCCAGCAGTCTTCAGTACACCGGGGAGCTGTTTTTT. Translating it yields CASSLQYTGELFF.

The chain uses TRBV6-6 and TRBJ2-7; 7 bases map to TRBD2. Germline V gene sequence: CDR1 MNHNY, CDR2 SVGAGI (reference sequence). CDR3 size: 20 residues. The trim removed 6 bases at V and 0 bases at J, leaving 23 bases unmatched. The CDR3 protein is CASSYRRGVYAGISSYEQYF. For the CDR3, the DNA is TGTGCCAGCAGCTACAGACGGGGGGTTTATGCGGGGATCAGCTCCTACGAGCAGTACTTC.

This chain uses TRBV3-1 (or the pseudogene TRBV3-2) with TRBJ2-7; no firm D call. V was pared by 0 bases and J by 1 base, with 13 bases between. CDR3 length: 16 amino acids. From germline, CDR1 is LGHDT and CDR2 YNNKEL (reference sequence). The CDR3 sequence is CASSQDISAGSYEQYF. DNA for the CDR3: TGTGCCAGCAGCCAAGATATAAGTGCAGGATCCTACGAGCAGTACTTC.

Concerning this clone: The junction differs from germline at one of its ends, possibly a read error. This rearrangement joins TRBV27 to TRBJ1-4; the D gene is possibly TRBD1 (5 bases). CDR3 length: 12 residues. Germline V gene sequence: CDR1 MNHEY, CDR2 SMNVEV (reference sequence). In nucleotides, the CDR3 is TGTGCCACCCAAACTCGGGGGGAAAAACTGCTTTTT. The encoded protein is CATQTRGEKLLF.

The gene calls are TRBV30 and TRBJ2-5, with 12 bases identical to TRBD1. With V trimmed by 5 bases and J by 1 base, 5 bases remained unmatched. The CDR3 is made up of 15 amino acids. Germline CDR1 and CDR2: GTSNPN and SVGIG (reference sequence). In nucleotides, the CDR3 is TGTGCCTGGGGACCGGGACAGGGGGCCCAAGAGACCCAGTACTTC. It specifies CAWGPGQGAQETQYF.

J is TRBJ2-7 and V is TRBV14, with D hard to call. The germline V gene has CDR1 SGHDN and CDR2 FVKESK. V lost 1 base and J 0 bases, leaving 13 bases between the germline ends. The CDR3 totals 16 residues. The CDR3 loop reads CASSQAARGSSYEQYF. In DNA, the CDR3 is TGTGCCAGCAGCCAAGCCGCCCGTGGCAGCTCCTACGAGCAGTACTTC.